A single TCR beta chain is shown here with its context. Donors were grouped by their self-reported clinical history. In the original workflow: Counts of nucleated cells, estimated from reference gene primer amplification, were obtained. Sequencing used immunoSEQ multiplex PCR; TCRdb keeps in-frame clones, though not all of them. The V and J calls and clone size come from that table; D and trimming were worked out from the DNA. The sample records 150,000 or so clones, roughly 80% being singletons. The entry originates in a study of blood T cell repertoires in COVID-19. The sequence came from an older woman who had recovered from COVID-19. The sample taken for sequencing was PBMCs or T cells enriched from blood (not recorded which).

CDR3 residues: CASSGRGSEAFF. The CDR3 region has the DNA TGTGCCAGCAGCGGACGGGGGTCTGAAGCTTTCTTT. The V gene is TRBV2, the J gene TRBJ1-1; a weak D match, TRBD1 (5 bases). CDR1 SNHLY and CDR2 FYNNEI come from the germline V gene. V dropped 6 bases and J dropped 6 bases, with 11 bases sitting between them. The CDR3 has 12 amino acids.